This T cell receptor beta chain was sequenced during a study of cytomegalovirus exposure and HLA in healthy donors. This PCR relied on a set of 60 Vbeta primers and 13 Jbeta primers. In the original processing: The authors later counted about 80 million unique TCR beta chains, roughly 10 million of them shared. Sequencing used immunoSEQ multiplex PCR; TCRdb keeps in-frame clones, though not all of them. From that table come the V and J calls and clone size; the DNA was used to work out D and trimming. The sample lists roughly 180,000 clones, approximately 88% seen once, with around 0.96% in the top ten. CDR3 length: 15 amino acids. Trimming shortened V by 5 bases and J by 5 bases, and 18 bases separated the two germline ends. Germline CDR1 and CDR2: SGHNT and YENEEA.

The sequenced sample was PBMCs. This chain links TRBV11-3 with TRBJ2-5, with D perhaps TRBD2 (6 bases). This receptor was obtained from a man aged 25 to 45 in good health and CMV-seronegative. The CDR3 nucleotides are TGTGCCAGCAGCCCCCTTTGGCGGGATAGCGAGACCCAGTACTTC. Protein: CASSPLWRDSETQYF.